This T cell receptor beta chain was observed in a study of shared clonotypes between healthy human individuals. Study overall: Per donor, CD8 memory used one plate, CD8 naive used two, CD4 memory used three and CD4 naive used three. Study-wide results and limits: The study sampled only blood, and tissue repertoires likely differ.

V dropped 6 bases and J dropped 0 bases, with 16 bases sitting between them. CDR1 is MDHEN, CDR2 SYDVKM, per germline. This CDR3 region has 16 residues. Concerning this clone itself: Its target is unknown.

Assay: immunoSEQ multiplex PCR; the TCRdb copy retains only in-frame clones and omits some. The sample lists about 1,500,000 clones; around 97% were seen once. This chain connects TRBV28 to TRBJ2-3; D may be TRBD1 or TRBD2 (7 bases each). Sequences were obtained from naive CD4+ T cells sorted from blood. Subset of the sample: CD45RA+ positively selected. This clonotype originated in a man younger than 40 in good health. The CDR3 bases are TGTGCCAGCAGCTCCCCCAGGGGGGGTAGCACAGATACGCAGTATTTT. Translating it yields CASSSPRGGSTDTQYF.